The T cell receptor beta chain under discussion was sequenced for a study of blood T cell repertoires in COVID-19. About the study: PBMCs, B-cell-depleted T cells, or T cells were the source of the cDNA or gDNA that made up the material.

Produced via immunoSEQ multiplex PCR; TCRdb's table is partial and in-frame only. The repertoire holds around 88,000 clones, with over 75% as singletons. V was clipped by 7 bases and J by 3 bases, with 18 bases between them. Germline CDR1 MDHEN, CDR2 SYDVKM. The CDR3 sequence is 15 residues long. This clonotype was sampled from a man in his 60s with acute or convalescent COVID-19. Specimen: peripheral blood. This rearrangement joins TRBV28 to TRBJ2-5; a possible D gene is TRBD2 (6 bases). CDR3 loop: CASNQLAASEETQYF. CDR3 DNA sequence: TGTGCCAGCAATCAACTAGCTGCGTCCGAAGAGACCCAGTACTTC.